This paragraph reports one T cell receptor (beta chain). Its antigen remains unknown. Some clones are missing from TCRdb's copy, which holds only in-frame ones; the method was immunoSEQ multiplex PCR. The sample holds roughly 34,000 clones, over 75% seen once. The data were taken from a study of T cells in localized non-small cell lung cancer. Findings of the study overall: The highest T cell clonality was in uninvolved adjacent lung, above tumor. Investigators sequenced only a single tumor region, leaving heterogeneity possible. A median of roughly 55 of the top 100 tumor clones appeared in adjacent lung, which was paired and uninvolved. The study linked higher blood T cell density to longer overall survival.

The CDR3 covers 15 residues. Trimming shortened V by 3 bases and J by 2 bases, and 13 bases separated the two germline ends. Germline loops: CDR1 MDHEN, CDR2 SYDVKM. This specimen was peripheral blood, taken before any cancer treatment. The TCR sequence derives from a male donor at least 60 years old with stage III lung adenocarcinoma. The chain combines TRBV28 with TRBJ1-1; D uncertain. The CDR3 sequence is CASSFWSSPNTEAFF. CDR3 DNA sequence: TGTGCCAGCAGTTTCTGGAGTTCCCCCAACACTGAAGCTTTCTTT.